These 30 T cell receptor beta chains were all obtained from the same sample, sequenced in a study of blood T cell repertoires in COVID-19. TCRdb's table, derived via immunoSEQ multiplex PCR, lists solely in-frame clones and lacks some. The table includes 70,000 or so clones, about nine tenths detected once. Sample: peripheral blood. The receptors originated from a young woman with acute or convalescent COVID-19.

The V and J genes are TRBV19 and TRBJ1-5, with D possibly TRBD1 on 5 matching bases. CDR3 length: 15 amino acids. Germline lookup yields CDR1 LNHDA and CDR2 SQIVND (reference sequence). Trimming pared 0 bases from V and 3 bases from J, leaving 9 bases between. CDR3 sequence (DNA): TGTGCCAGTAGTATAGAGGGCGGGACCAATCAGCCCCAGCATTTT. This translates into CASSIEGGTNQPQHF.

This chain links TRBV5-1 with TRBJ2-2; the match to TRBD2 covers 7 bases. Germline V gene lookup returns CDR1 SGHRS and CDR2 YFSETQ. The CDR3 is 17 amino acids. V dropped 1 base and J dropped 4; count of bases not matched to a gene: 10. In DNA, the CDR3 is TGCGCCAGCAGCTTGCTTGCGCCTGGGAGGGCCACCGGGGAGCTGTTTTTT. This sequence encodes CASSLLAPGRATGELFF.

Written as DNA, the CDR3 is TGCGCCAGCAGCTTGTATGGGACTAGCAATGAGCAGTTCTTC. It codes for CASSLYGTSNEQFF. The chain employs TRBV5-1 and TRBJ2-1, with TRBD2 identical over 8 bases. V lost 1 base to trimming and J lost 6 bases; unmatched junction nucleotides: 3. CDR1 SGHRS and CDR2 YFSETQ come from the germline V gene. The CDR3 extends over 14 amino acids.

The rearrangement uses TRBV9 and TRBJ1-2; 9 bases are a match to TRBD1. Germline CDR1 and CDR2: SGDLS and YYNGEE. This CDR3 has 16 residues. Trimming cost V 0 bases and J 6 bases; bases outside gene matches: 9. CDR3 nucleotide sequence: TGTGCCAGCAGCGTAGGGCCGGGGACAGGGCGCGATGGCTACACCTTC. Translating gives CASSVGPGTGRDGYTF.

This chain joins TRBV5-1 and TRBJ1-2, with 7 positions matching TRBD1. Germline values: CDR1 SGHRS, CDR2 YFSETQ. V trimming: 0 bases; J trimming: 4 bases; junction bases outside the gene matches: 3. The CDR3 spans 14 residues. The CDR3 reads CASSLGQGGYGYTF. CDR3 coding DNA: TGCGCCAGCAGCTTGGGACAGGGTGGCTATGGCTACACCTTC.

The rearrangement uses TRBV5-6 and TRBJ2-3; TRBD2 matches at 12 bases. Germline loops: CDR1 SGHDT, CDR2 YYEEEE. The junction had 5 bases not matched to a gene; V was cut back by 4 bases and J by 2 bases. The CDR3 consists of 16 residues. The CDR3 sequence: CASSTRLAGVTDTQYF. In DNA form, the CDR3 reads TGTGCCAGCAGCACACGACTAGCGGGGGTCACAGATACGCAGTATTTT. The complete variable domain, with remaining parts taken from reference TRBV5-6 and TRBJ2-3, reads DAGVTQSPTHLIKTRGQQVTLRCSPKSGHDTVSWYQQALGQGPQFIFQYYEEEERQRGNFPDRFSGHQFPNYSSELNVNALLLGDSALYLCASSTRLAGVTDTQYFGPGTRLTVL.

V is TRBV7-9 and J is TRBJ2-1, with TRBD2 matching over 8 bases. Germline V CDR1 and CDR2: SEHNR, FQNEAQ (reference sequence). There are 14 residues in the CDR3. The V and J ends lost 10 bases and 2 bases, in that order; junction bases with no gene match: 7. CDR3 nucleotide sequence: TGTGCCATCGGCGGGGGGCGTGCCTACAATGAGCAGTTCTTC. Translating gives CAIGGGRAYNEQFF.

J is TRBJ2-1 and V is TRBV7-2, with TRBD1 as a possible D gene (6 bases). Germline V lookup: CDR1 SGHTA, CDR2 FQGNSA. V was shortened by 5 bases and J by 7 bases, with 21 bases between the two germline ends. This CDR3 spans 16 amino acids. The CDR3 is CASSTWGSGTINEQFF. CDR3 DNA: TGTGCCAGCAGCACCTGGGGCTCCGGGACAATTAATGAGCAGTTCTTC.

This clone has only one observation. The chain combines TRBV6-6 with TRBJ2-2; maybe TRBD2 (5 bases). CDR3 size: 15 residues. V was cut by 2 bases and J by 0 bases, with 7 bases left in between. Germline V gene data show CDR1 as MNHNY and CDR2 as SVGAGI (reference sequence). The CDR3 loop reads CASSYRGPNTGELFF. In DNA form, the CDR3 reads TGTGCCAGCAGTTACCGAGGGCCGAACACCGGGGAGCTGTTTTTT.

In its sample, this clone was seen once. The chain is built from TRBV5-8 and TRBJ1-4, with D possibly being TRBD1 (5 bases). Trimming took off 4 bases at V and 7 bases at J, with 17 bases between the two ends. The CDR3 contains 15 residues. Germline V gene lookup returns CDR1 SGHTS and CDR2 YDEGEE. The CDR3 bases are TGTGCCAGCAGCCCTCGGACAAATCTAGGTGAAAAACTGTTTTTT. This encodes CASSPRTNLGEKLFF.

The chain links TRBV3-1 (or the pseudogene TRBV3-2) to TRBJ2-1; 14 bases are a match to TRBD2. The CDR3 runs to 20 residues. V was pared by 0 bases and J by 3 bases, with 10 bases of the junction left unmatched. Germline V lookup: CDR1 LGHDT, CDR2 YNNKEL (reference sequence). The CDR3 is CASSQDWGLAGDGNYNEQFF. CDR3 bases: TGTGCCAGCAGCCAAGATTGGGGACTAGCGGGAGATGGGAACTACAATGAGCAGTTCTTC.

This chain links TRBV6-1 with TRBJ2-2; perhaps TRBD2 as D (5 bases). This CDR3 has 15 residues. V dropped 2 bases and J dropped 3 bases, with 10 bases sitting between them. CDR1 and CDR2 (germline): MNHNS, SASEGT. The CDR3 sequence: CASSEWERDTGELFF. The CDR3 DNA sequence: TGTGCCAGCAGTGAATGGGAGCGAGACACCGGGGAGCTGTTTTTT.

This clone was counted between two and nine times. The chain carries TRBV19 and TRBJ2-7, with a weak D call TRBD1 (6 bases). The length of the CDR3 is 17 residues. Deletions cut 4 bases from V and 0 bases from J, with 19 bases between. Germline values: CDR1 LNHDA, CDR2 SQIVND (reference sequence). The CDR3, as DNA: TGTGCCAGTAGTACGGCCGGTGGCAGGGACAACTCCTACGAGCAGTACTTC. This codes for CASSTAGGRDNSYEQYF.

This clone has a handful of counts. The chain links TRBV18 to TRBJ2-5; possibly TRBD2 for D (6 bases). The germline V gene has CDR1 KGHSH and CDR2 LQKENI. The ends were cut back, 1 base at V and 0 bases at J, with 6 bases in the middle. The CDR3 has 14 residues. The CDR3 reads CASSPLADQETQYF. Written as DNA, the CDR3 is TGTGCCAGCTCACCACTAGCGGACCAAGAGACCCAGTACTTC.

The gene calls are TRBV4-3 and TRBJ1-2; 7 positions match TRBD1. CDR3 length: 14 amino acids. V shed 4 bases, J shed 8 bases, and the junction held 10 bases outside the gene matches. The V gene's germline CDR1 is LGHNA and CDR2 YSLEER. CDR3: CASSLDRTGGGYTF. The CDR3 DNA sequence: TGCGCCAGCAGCCTAGATCGGACAGGCGGCGGCTACACCTTC.

The rearrangement links TRBV7-2 to TRBJ1-4; no firm D call. V lost 6 bases and J lost 8, with 19 bases in between. This CDR3 is built from 15 residues. Germline V gene sequence: CDR1 SGHTA, CDR2 FQGNSA. Here the CDR3 reads CASSQFGGVSEKLFF. The CDR3 bases are TGTGCCAGCAGTCAATTCGGAGGAGTAAGCGAAAAACTGTTTTTT. The full variable domain, completed using reference TRBV7-2 and TRBJ1-4, is GAGVSQSPSNKVTEKGKDVELRCDPISGHTALYWYRQSLGQGLEFLIYFQGNSAPDKSGLPSDRFSAERTGGSVSTLTIQRTQQEDSAVYLCASSQFGGVSEKLFFGSGTQLSVL.

The chain has TRBV29-1 and TRBJ1-5; TRBD1 aligns across 8 bases. Trimming at V came to 5 bases and at J to 2 bases, leaving 5 bases not matched to a gene. In germline, CDR1 is SQVTM, CDR2 ANQGSEA. CDR3 size: 14 residues. The CDR3 sequence is CSVSSGGGNQPQHF. The DNA of the CDR3 is TGCAGCGTTTCCTCAGGGGGCGGCAATCAGCCCCAGCATTTT.

This clone was counted a single time. This chain joins TRBV6-5 and TRBJ2-1; TRBD2 might be the D (6 bases). Germline-derived CDR1 and CDR2 are MNHEY and SVGAGI. The CDR3 has 14 residues. The V gene lost 7 bases and the J gene lost 6 bases, with 16 bases spanning the gap. As DNA, the CDR3 is TGTGCCAGCAATCGGGAGAGCGTCTCCAATGAGCAGTTCTTC. Protein: CASNRESVSNEQFF.

This rearrangement joins TRBV13 to TRBJ1-1; weak D call: TRBD1 (6 bases). The V and J ends lost 5 bases and 10 bases respectively, with 20 bases between them. CDR1 is PRHDT and CDR2 is FYEKMQ in the germline V gene (reference sequence). This CDR3 spans 14 amino acids. The CDR3 DNA is TGTGCCAGCAGCATCTTACAGGGTGGTGAACGAGCTTTCTTT. It specifies CASSILQGGERAFF.

V and J are TRBV7-2 and TRBJ1-2; the D gene is possibly TRBD1 (5 bases). The CDR3 is 14 amino acids. With 5 bases removed from V and 8 bases from J, the gap between germline ends came to 18 bases. Germline loops: CDR1 SGHTA, CDR2 FQGNSA. Written as DNA, the CDR3 is TGTGCCAGCAGCGACAGTCCACAAACTATGGGCTACACCTTC. This codes for CASSDSPQTMGYTF.

The genes are TRBV4-1 and TRBJ1-4, with D hard to call. This CDR3 contains 15 residues. The germline gives CDR1 MGHRA, CDR2 YSYEKL. Trimming took off 1 base at V and 4 bases at J, with 10 bases between the two ends. The CDR3 is CASSQGVRFNEKLFF. For the CDR3, the DNA is TGCGCCAGCAGCCAAGGTGTCAGGTTTAATGAAAAACTGTTTTTT.

This chain uses TRBV19 with TRBJ1-1; D is unclear. V lost 2 bases and J lost 1, with 5 bases in between. The CDR3 loop spans 13 amino acids. In germline, CDR1 is LNHDA, CDR2 SQIVND (reference sequence). CDR3 residues: CASSIIRNTEAFF. The CDR3 coding sequence is TGTGCCAGTAGTATAATCAGGAACACTGAAGCTTTCTTT.

The chain links TRBV10-1 to TRBJ2-1; 15 nucleotides match TRBD2. Per the germline V gene, CDR1 is WNHNN and CDR2 is SYGVQD (reference sequence). The CDR3 runs to 17 residues. V lost 4 bases, J lost 4 bases, and 5 bases stayed unmatched. The CDR3 reads CASSVVGLAGGYNEQFF. The CDR3 region has the DNA TGCGCCAGCAGTGTGGTGGGACTAGCGGGGGGATACAATGAGCAGTTCTTC.

V is TRBV7-9 and J is TRBJ1-2, with 7 bases identical to TRBD1. The CDR3 sequence is 14 residues long. Trimming removed 5 bases from V and 6 bases from J; junction bases left unmatched: 9. Looked up from germline, CDR1 is SEHNR and CDR2 is FQNEAQ (reference sequence). The CDR3: CASSTDRAGDGYTF. The CDR3 nucleotides read TGTGCCAGCAGCACCGACAGGGCAGGGGATGGCTACACCTTC.

V and J are TRBV5-1 and TRBJ1-1, with 7 bases aligning to TRBD1. V was pared by 5 bases and J by 0 bases, with 7 bases of the junction left unmatched. Germline loops: CDR1 SGHRS, CDR2 YFSETQ. The length of the CDR3 is 15 residues. This CDR3 reads CASSRGQPMNTEAFF. DNA of the CDR3: TGCGCCAGCAGTAGGGGACAGCCCATGAACACTGAAGCTTTCTTT.

As concerns this clone: Other DNA sequences in this sample translate to the same CDR3. The chain couples TRBV5-1 to TRBJ2-7, with 7 bases identical to TRBD2. The CDR3 length is 14 residues. V lost 0 bases and J lost 2; bases outside the gene matches: 2. Germline CDR1 SGHRS, CDR2 YFSETQ. CDR3 in DNA: TGCGCCAGCAGCTTGGCTAGCGGAACCTACGAGCAGTACTTC. Protein sequence: CASSLASGTYEQYF.

V gene TRBV18 combines with J gene TRBJ2-1; 7 bases match TRBD2. J was trimmed by 6 bases and V by 8 bases; bases with no gene match: 10. The CDR3 consists of 14 residues. CDR1 and CDR2 (germline): KGHSH, LQKENI. The CDR3: CASTKAPGGNEQFF. DNA of the CDR3: TGTGCCAGCACAAAGGCCCCGGGGGGCAATGAGCAGTTCTTC.

This clone was seen a few times. This chain connects TRBV19 to TRBJ1-4; D might be TRBD1 (6 bases). Trimming cost V 6 bases and J 1 base, with 15 bases left between them. The CDR3 extends over 16 amino acids. CDR1 LNHDA and CDR2 SQIVND come from the germline V gene (reference sequence). For the CDR3, the DNA is TGTGCCAGTAGACCCGGACAGCTCCTAACTAATGAAAAACTGTTTTTT. This encodes CASRPGQLLTNEKLFF.

The chain couples TRBV6-5 to TRBJ1-6, with a tentative D call TRBD1 (5 bases). The CDR3 consists of 15 residues. Trimming took off 8 bases at V and 3 bases at J, with 14 bases between the two ends. CDR1 and CDR2 from the germline V gene are MNHEY and SVGAGI. The DNA of the CDR3 is TGTGCCAGCCGGGGGGGACGGAACTATAATTCACCCCTCCACTTT. It translates to CASRGGRNYNSPLHF.

V and J are TRBV7-9 and TRBJ2-5, with TRBD1 matching over 7 bases. Germline trimming cut 3 bases from V and 4 bases from J; bases unmatched to any gene: 20. CDR1 is SEHNR and CDR2 is FQNEAQ in the germline V gene (reference sequence). CDR3 size: 19 residues. The CDR3 protein is CASSFRRTRDRNPGETQYF. In nucleotides, the CDR3 is TGTGCCAGCAGCTTTAGACGAACCCGGGACAGAAATCCGGGAGAGACCCAGTACTTC.